Below are 12 T cell receptor beta chains sequenced from a single sample in a study of blood T cell repertoires in COVID-19. Repertoires were generated with immunoSEQ multiplex PCR, while TCRdb's copy carries only in-frame clones and drops some. In the table there are around 180,000 clones, more than 75% of which are singletons. Sample: peripheral blood. The receptor source for this set is a human donor in a cohort sampled during active COVID-19.

The chain links TRBV3-1 (or the pseudogene TRBV3-2) to TRBJ2-5; D is ambiguous. The CDR3 totals 13 residues. V was shortened by 1 base and J by 2 bases, with 5 bases between the two germline ends. Germline CDR1 and CDR2: LGHDT and YNNKEL (reference sequence). Written as DNA, the CDR3 is TGTGCCAGCAGCCAAGTTCTGCAAGAGACCCAGTACTTC. Protein product: CASSQVLQETQYF.

The genes are TRBV6-6 and TRBJ1-1, with D tentatively TRBD1 (6 bases). The CDR3 runs to 12 residues. From germline, CDR1 is MNHNY and CDR2 SVGAGI (reference sequence). The V gene lost 6 bases and the J gene lost 13 bases, with 18 bases spanning the gap. The CDR3 sequence: CASSYTGLLGFF. CDR3 bases: TGTGCCAGCAGCTACACAGGGCTCCTCGGTTTCTTT.

J is TRBJ2-2 and V is TRBV4-3; 7 bases agree with TRBD1. The CDR3 contains 15 residues. V was pared by 2 bases and J by 4 bases, with 4 bases of the junction left unmatched. Germline values: CDR1 LGHNA, CDR2 YSLEER. CDR3 protein: CASSQRTGVTGELFF. The CDR3 bases are TGCGCCAGCAGCCAAAGGACAGGTGTCACCGGGGAGCTGTTTTTT.

Only one count was recorded for this clone. The gene calls are TRBV6-6 and TRBJ2-7; the match to TRBD1 covers 9 bases. The V and J ends lost 4 bases and 2 bases, in that order; junction bases with no gene match: 9. This CDR3 is built from 16 residues. CDR1 and CDR2 from the germline V gene are MNHNY and SVGAGI (reference sequence). This chain's CDR3 is CASSSHPGQGTYEQYF. The DNA for the CDR3 is TGTGCCAGCAGTTCCCACCCGGGACAGGGAACCTACGAGCAGTACTTC.

The CDR3 sequence is CASSLTTSSYEQYF. Written as DNA, the CDR3 is TGCGCCAGCAGCTTAACCACTTCATCCTACGAGCAGTACTTC. The J gene is TRBJ2-7, the V gene TRBV5-1, with unresolved D. This CDR3 contains 14 residues. Trimming left V 2 bases short and J 1 base short, with 10 bases between. In germline, CDR1 is SGHRS, CDR2 YFSETQ.

This chain connects TRBV5-1 to TRBJ2-2; maybe TRBD2 (5 bases). Deletions cut 4 bases from V and 2 bases from J, with 15 bases between. The CDR3 has 16 amino acids. Germline loops: CDR1 SGHRS, CDR2 YFSETQ. For the CDR3, the DNA is TGCGCCAGCAGCCCAAGGACTGGGCCAAACACCGGGGAGCTGTTTTTT. Amino acid sequence: CASSPRTGPNTGELFF. Based on the CDR3 plus reference TRBV5-1 and TRBJ2-2, the full variable domain is KAGVTQTPRYLIKTRGQQVTLSCSPISGHRSVSWYQQTPGQGLQFLFEYFSETQRNKGNFPGRFSGRQFSNSRSEMNVSTLELGDSALYLCASSPRTGPNTGELFFGEGSRLTVL.

The chain employs TRBV29-1 and TRBJ2-5, with TRBD2 matching 9 bases. This CDR3 spans 13 amino acids. The germline CDR1 and CDR2 sequences are SQVTM and ANQGSEA. V trimming: 6 bases; J trimming: 4 bases; junction bases outside the gene matches: 6. The CDR3 DNA reads TGCAGCGTGTTGCGGGGGGGCGTAGAGACCCAGTACTTC. It codes for CSVLRGGVETQYF.

Concerning this clone: A far larger clone differs by one base, so this is likely a read error. The gene calls are TRBV3-1 (or the pseudogene TRBV3-2) and TRBJ1-2, with D possibly being TRBD1 (5 bases). This CDR3 contains 13 residues. With 4 bases removed from V and 0 bases from J, the gap between germline ends came to 6 bases. From germline, CDR1 is LGHDT and CDR2 YNNKEL (reference sequence). The CDR3 here is CASSPTANYGYTF. CDR3 nucleotides: TGTGCCAGCAGCCCGACAGCTAACTATGGCTACACCTTC.

The rearrangement uses TRBV5-1 and TRBJ2-7; D perhaps matches TRBD1 (7 bases). The V end lost 0 bases, the J end lost 7 bases, and 14 bases lay between the germline ends. Germline loops: CDR1 SGHRS, CDR2 YFSETQ. The CDR3 is made up of 14 amino acids. The DNA for the CDR3 is TGCGCCAGCAGCTTGGATGACAGGGCGGGGGAGCAGTACTTC. Its translation is CASSLDDRAGEQYF.

The rearrangement joins TRBV24-1 to TRBJ1-5; 10 positions agree with TRBD1. Germline CDR1 is KGHDR and CDR2 is SFDVKD. The CDR3 is made up of 17 amino acids. V was clipped by 8 bases and J by 3 bases; unmatched bases: 12. The CDR3 DNA is TGTGCCACCAACCCGCGACAGGGGGCGTGGGACAATCAGCCCCAGCATTTT. Translating it yields CATNPRQGAWDNQPQHF.

The chain couples TRBV6-6 to TRBJ1-5, with D hard to call. The CDR3 covers 14 residues. CDR1 and CDR2 (germline): MNHNY, SVGAGI (reference sequence). Trimming left V 5 bases short and J 0 bases short, with 8 bases between. CDR3 coding DNA: TGTGCCAGCAGTCAGTCCTATAGCAATCAGCCCCAGCATTTT. Translating gives CASSQSYSNQPQHF.

This chain links TRBV5-5 with TRBJ2-7; 10 nucleotides agree with TRBD1. The CDR3 contains 14 residues. Trimming removed 3 bases from V and 4 bases from J; junction bases left unmatched: 4. CDR1 is SGHKS and CDR2 is YYEKEE in the germline V gene (reference sequence). The CDR3 region is CASSWGQGRYEQYF. DNA of the CDR3: TGTGCCAGCAGCTGGGGACAGGGGCGGTACGAGCAGTACTTC.